This is a list of T cell receptor beta chains from one sample in a study of CD8+CD57+ T cells in acquired aplastic anemia. Using its own MiXCR run on the reads, TCRdb lists one record per CDR3 protein. The table shows around 180,000 distinct CDR3 sequences, with about three fifths occurring only once. Sequenced input: sorted CD4+, CD8+, or CD8+CD57+ T cells (not recorded which) from PBMCs. These receptor sequences come from a human donor in good health. Each CDR3 is given without its conserved first and last residue. The D gene is left open where the match is weak. Some rows mark clone size as missing; the rest say once, few, many or name a class of expanded clone.

size	D	V	J	CDR3
-	-	TRBV2	TRBJ1-1	ASGETRAEAF
-	-	TRBV25-1	TRBJ1-3	AVPQISGNTIY
few	-	TRBV7-2	TRBJ2-3	ASSSTATPTDTQY
-	TRBD2	TRBV20-1	TRBJ2-1	SEELAGGKGHEQF
-	-	TRBV7-2	TRBJ2-5	ASSLALFREETQY
once	-	TRBV19	TRBJ1-5	ASSFRDFNQPQH
-	-	TRBV5-1	TRBJ2-3	ASSMAGADTQY
-	-	TRBV5-1	TRBJ2-3	ASSQTTDTQY
-	-	TRBV7-9	TRBJ1-5	ASSSPNQPQH
once	-	TRBV15	TRBJ1-4	ATSLRRGPNEKLF
many	-	TRBV20-1	TRBJ2-3	SARNGPGSTDTQY
few	-	TRBV24-1	TRBJ2-2	ATMNTNTGELF
-	-	TRBV12-3/TRBV12-4	TRBJ2-7	ASSHMGGEQY
-	-	TRBV7-9	TRBJ1-6	DSSNGQINSPLH
few	-	TRBV19	TRBJ2-1	ASSRGQRYEQF
many	-	TRBV19	TRBJ1-1	ASSMWVGAKNTEAF
many	-	TRBV19	TRBJ1-2	ASSIEQRSYGYT
-	TRBD1	TRBV19	TRBJ2-6	ASRLPGQLHSGANVLT
-	TRBD1	TRBV2	TRBJ1-5	ASSEGQGGQPQH
-	TRBD2	TRBV10-3	TRBJ2-1	AISESGLAGYNEQF
-	TRBD1	TRBV7-9	TRBJ2-2	ASSPYRGPGELF
-	-	TRBV15	TRBJ2-2	ATSKVPPGELF
-	-	TRBV19	TRBJ1-6	ASSIAGGRGYNSPLH
once	TRBD2	TRBV7-8	TRBJ2-1	ASSSRTSGDYNEQF
-	TRBD1	TRBV29-1	TRBJ2-2	SVEEGQGTGELF
-	TRBD1	TRBV19	TRBJ2-3	ASRRAGQGQSTDTQY
many	-	TRBV20-1	TRBJ2-7	SAREEKSPYEQY
-	TRBD1	TRBV5-6	TRBJ2-7	AGSSGTGHDQY
-	-	TRBV2	TRBJ1-6	ASSEAGRLGSPLH
-	-	TRBV20-1	TRBJ2-7	SARGLGGLEQY
-	TRBD1	TRBV24-1	TRBJ1-2	ATSESGTGVYGYT
-	TRBD1	TRBV7-2	TRBJ1-4	ASSRGTGNEKLF
-	TRBD2	TRBV7-3	TRBJ2-7	ASSKDLAGGYEQY
many	-	TRBV20-1	TRBJ1-1	SARERWWVLVNTEAF
-	-	TRBV5-1	TRBJ1-2	ASSLDFRGYGYS
-	TRBD2	TRBV25-1	TRBJ2-7	ASRASGRSSYEQY